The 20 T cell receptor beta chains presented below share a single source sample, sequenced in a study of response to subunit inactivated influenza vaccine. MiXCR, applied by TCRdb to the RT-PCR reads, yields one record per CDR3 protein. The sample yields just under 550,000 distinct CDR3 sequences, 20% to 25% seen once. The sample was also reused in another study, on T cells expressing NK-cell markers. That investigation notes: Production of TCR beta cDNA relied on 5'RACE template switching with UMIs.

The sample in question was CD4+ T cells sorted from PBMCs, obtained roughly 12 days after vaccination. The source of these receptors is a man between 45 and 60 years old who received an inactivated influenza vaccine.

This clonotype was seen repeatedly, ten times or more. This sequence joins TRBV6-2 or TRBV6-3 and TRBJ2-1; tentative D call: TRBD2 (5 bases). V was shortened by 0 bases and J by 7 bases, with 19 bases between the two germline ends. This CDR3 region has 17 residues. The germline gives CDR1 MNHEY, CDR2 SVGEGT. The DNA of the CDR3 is TGTGCCAGCAGTTACTCGATTGGGCGGGCATTTAGAAATGAGCAGTTCTTC. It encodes CASSYSIGRAFRNEQFF.

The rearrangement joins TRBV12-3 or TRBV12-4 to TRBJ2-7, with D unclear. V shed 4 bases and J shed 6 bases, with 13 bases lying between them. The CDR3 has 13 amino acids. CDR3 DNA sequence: TGTGCCAGCAGTTCCACCAGCCTGGCCGAGCAGTACTTC. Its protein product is CASSSTSLAEQYF.

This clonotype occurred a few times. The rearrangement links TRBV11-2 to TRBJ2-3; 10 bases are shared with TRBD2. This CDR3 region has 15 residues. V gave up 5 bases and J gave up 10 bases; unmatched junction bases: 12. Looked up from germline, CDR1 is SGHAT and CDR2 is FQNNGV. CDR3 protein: CASSHNPSGGVAQYF. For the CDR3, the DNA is TGTGCCAGCAGCCACAATCCTAGCGGGGGAGTTGCGCAGTATTTT.

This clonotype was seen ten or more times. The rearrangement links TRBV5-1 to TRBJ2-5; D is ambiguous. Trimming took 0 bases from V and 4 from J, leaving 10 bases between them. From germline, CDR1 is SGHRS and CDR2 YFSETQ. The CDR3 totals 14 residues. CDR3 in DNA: TGCGCCAGCAGCTTGGGAGGAGTAGCAGAGACCCAGTACTTC. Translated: CASSLGGVAETQYF.

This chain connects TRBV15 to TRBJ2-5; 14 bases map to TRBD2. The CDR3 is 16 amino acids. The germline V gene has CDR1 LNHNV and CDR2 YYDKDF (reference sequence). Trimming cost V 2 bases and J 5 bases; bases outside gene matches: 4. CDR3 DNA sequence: TGTGCCACCAGCAGACAAGGACTAGCGGGGGGTGAGACCCAGTACTTC. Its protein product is CATSRQGLAGGETQYF.

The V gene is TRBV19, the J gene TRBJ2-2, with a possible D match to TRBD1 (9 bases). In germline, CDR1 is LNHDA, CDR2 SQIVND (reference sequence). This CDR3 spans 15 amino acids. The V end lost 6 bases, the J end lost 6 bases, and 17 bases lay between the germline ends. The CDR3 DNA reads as TGTGCCAGTAGACAGGGGGCCGGGAGGGCCGGGGAGCTGTTTTTT. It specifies CASRQGAGRAGELFF.

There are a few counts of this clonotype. The CDR3 DNA reads as TGTGCCAGCAGCCCCGTTGTGAGGGGGGAAAAACTGTTTTTT. Translated, it gives CASSPVVRGEKLFF. The chain joins TRBV6-1 to TRBJ1-4, with TRBD1 as a possible D gene (6 bases). This CDR3 spans 14 amino acids. V was cut by 6 bases and J by 8 bases, with 16 bases left in between. Germline-derived CDR1 and CDR2 are MNHNS and SASEGT.

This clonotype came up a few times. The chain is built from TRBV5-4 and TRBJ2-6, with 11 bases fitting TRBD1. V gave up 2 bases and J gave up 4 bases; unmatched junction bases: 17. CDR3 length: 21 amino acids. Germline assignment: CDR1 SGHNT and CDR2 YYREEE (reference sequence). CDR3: CASSFAGTGGSVSQGANVLTF. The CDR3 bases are TGTGCCAGCAGCTTCGCTGGGACAGGGGGATCTGTATCGCAAGGGGCCAACGTCCTGACTTTC.

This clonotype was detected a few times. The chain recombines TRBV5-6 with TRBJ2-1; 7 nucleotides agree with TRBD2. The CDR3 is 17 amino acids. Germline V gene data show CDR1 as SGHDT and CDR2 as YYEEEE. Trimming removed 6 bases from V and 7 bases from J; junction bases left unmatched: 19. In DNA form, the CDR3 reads TGTGCCAGCATCCCCGAGCCCGGTATCACCGGGAGGAATGAGCAGTTCTTC. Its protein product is CASIPEPGITGRNEQFF.

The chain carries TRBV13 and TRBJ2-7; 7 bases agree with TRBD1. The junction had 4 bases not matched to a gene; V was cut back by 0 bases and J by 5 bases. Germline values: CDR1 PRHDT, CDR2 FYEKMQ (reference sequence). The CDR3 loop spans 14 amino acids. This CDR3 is CASSLGTGRNEQYF. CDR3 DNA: TGTGCCAGCAGCTTAGGGACAGGGCGTAACGAGCAGTACTTC.

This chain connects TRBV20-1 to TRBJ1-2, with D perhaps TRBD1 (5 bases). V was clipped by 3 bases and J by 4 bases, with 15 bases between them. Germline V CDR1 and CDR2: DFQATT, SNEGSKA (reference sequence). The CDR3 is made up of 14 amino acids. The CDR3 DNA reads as TGCAGTGCTAGGAGGTTCGGGGGAGGCTATGGCTACACCTTC. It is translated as CSARRFGGGYGYTF.

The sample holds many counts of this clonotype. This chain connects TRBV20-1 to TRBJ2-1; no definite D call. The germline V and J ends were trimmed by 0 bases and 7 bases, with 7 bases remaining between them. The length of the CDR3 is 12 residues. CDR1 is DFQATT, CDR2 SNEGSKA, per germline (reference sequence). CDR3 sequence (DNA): TGCAGTGCTAGAGATCTTCTTAATGAGCAGTTCTTC. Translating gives CSARDLLNEQFF.

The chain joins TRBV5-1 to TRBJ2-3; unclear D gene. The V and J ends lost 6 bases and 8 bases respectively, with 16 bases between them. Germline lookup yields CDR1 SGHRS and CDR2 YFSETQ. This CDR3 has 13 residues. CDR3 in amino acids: CASKPHTARTQYF. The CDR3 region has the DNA TGCGCCAGCAAACCTCACACCGCGCGTACGCAGTATTTT.

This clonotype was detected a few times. The CDR3 DNA reads TGTGCCAGCAGTTTATCGGGGACCCCCGGGACCCAGTACTTC. It encodes CASSLSGTPGTQYF. J is TRBJ2-5 and V is TRBV27; D tentatively fits TRBD1 or TRBD2 (5 bases each). The CDR3 has 14 amino acids. CDR1 and CDR2 (germline): MNHEY, SMNVEV (reference sequence). V was pared by 0 bases and J by 7 bases, with 12 bases between.

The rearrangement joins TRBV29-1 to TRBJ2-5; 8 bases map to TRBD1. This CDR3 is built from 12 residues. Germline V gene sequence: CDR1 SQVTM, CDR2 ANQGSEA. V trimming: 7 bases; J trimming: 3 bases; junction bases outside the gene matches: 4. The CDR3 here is CSGGQGKETQYF. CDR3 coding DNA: TGCAGCGGAGGACAGGGCAAAGAGACCCAGTACTTC.

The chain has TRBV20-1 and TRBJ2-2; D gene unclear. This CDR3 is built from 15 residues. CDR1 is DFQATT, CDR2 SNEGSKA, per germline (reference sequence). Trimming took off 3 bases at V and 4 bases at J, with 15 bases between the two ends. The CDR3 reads CSASARPLVTGELFF. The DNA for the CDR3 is TGCAGTGCTAGCGCCCGGCCCCTTGTCACCGGGGAGCTGTTTTTT.

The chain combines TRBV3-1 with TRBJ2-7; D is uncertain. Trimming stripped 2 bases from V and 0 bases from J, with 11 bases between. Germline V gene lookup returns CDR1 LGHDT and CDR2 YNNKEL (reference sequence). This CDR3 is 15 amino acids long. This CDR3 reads CASSQTPLPSYEQYF. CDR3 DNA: TGTGCCAGCAGCCAAACCCCGCTACCCTCCTACGAGCAGTACTTC.

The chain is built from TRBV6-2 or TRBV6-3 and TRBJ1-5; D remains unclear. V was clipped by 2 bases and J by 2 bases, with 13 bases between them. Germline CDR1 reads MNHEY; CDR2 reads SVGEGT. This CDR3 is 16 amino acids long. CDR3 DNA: TGTGCCAGCAGTTACCTCTCCAGGCGGGGCAATCAGCCCCAGCATTTT. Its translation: CASSYLSRRGNQPQHF.

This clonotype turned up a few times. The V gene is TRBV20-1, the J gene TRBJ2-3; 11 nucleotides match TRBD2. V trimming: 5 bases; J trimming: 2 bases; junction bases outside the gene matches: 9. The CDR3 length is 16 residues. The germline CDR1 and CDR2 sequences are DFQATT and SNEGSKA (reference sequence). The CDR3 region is CSAASGLAGNTDTQYF. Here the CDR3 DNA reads TGCAGTGCTGCCAGCGGACTAGCGGGCAACACAGATACGCAGTATTTT.

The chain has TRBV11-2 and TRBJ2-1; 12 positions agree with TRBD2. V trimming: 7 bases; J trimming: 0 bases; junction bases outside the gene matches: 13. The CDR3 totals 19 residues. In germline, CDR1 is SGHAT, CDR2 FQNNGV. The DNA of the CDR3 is TGTGCCAGCACCTCCCTCCGGGCTAGCGGGGGGGGCTCCTACAATGAGCAGTTCTTC. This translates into CASTSLRASGGGSYNEQFF.